The T cell receptor beta chain described here comes from a study of blood T cell repertoires in COVID-19. Sequencing was performed with immunoSEQ multiplex PCR; in TCRdb, only in-frame clones are kept and a portion is missing. There are 200,000 to 300,000 clones in the sample; around nine tenths occur only once, and 0.95% to 1% lies in the top ten. This sequence originates from a woman between 35 and 50 years old who had recovered from COVID-19. The source material was peripheral blood.

CDR3 in DNA: TGCGCCAGCAGCCAGAGGGAGACCTCCTACGAGCAGTACTTC. It encodes CASSQRETSYEQYF. The gene calls are TRBV4-1 and TRBJ2-7; TRBD2 is a possible D gene (5 bases). Trimming stripped 3 bases from V and 0 bases from J, with 9 bases between. The length of the CDR3 is 14 residues. The germline CDR1 and CDR2 sequences are MGHRA and YSYEKL.